A selection of T cell receptor beta chains follows, all from one sample in a study of vaccination effects on CD4 cells after COVID-19. Produced via immunoSEQ multiplex PCR; TCRdb's table is partial and in-frame only. The sample yields roughly 23,000 clones, less than 85% seen once. These TCRs are of unknown antigen specificity. This specimen was CD4+ T cells from PBMCs cultured with SARS-CoV-2 spike peptides, taken before COVID-19 vaccination. Receptors were obtained from a human donor who had a prior SARS-CoV-2 infection. CDR3s include the opening cysteine and the closing phenylalanine or tryptophan. Each record gives: V gene, clone size, J gene, D gene, CDR3 DNA, CDR3 protein. The D gene is left open where the match is weak. Clone sizes are given selectively: once, few, many, or a class where the clone is expanded.

TRBV5-6	NA	TRBJ2-7	NA	TGTGCCAGCAGCTTGTGGAGGGGGACGAGCGAGCAGTACTTC	CASSLWRGTSEQYF
TRBV5-1	NA	TRBJ2-2	TRBD2	TGCGCCAGCAGCTTTCTTGGCGGGGGAGGATATAGTGACACCGGGGAGCTGTTTTTT	CASSFLGGGGYSDTGELFF
TRBV7-2	few	TRBJ1-2	TRBD1	TGTGCCAGCAGCCCTGGACAGGGGTATGGCTACACCTTC	CASSPGQGYGYTF
TRBV7-8	NA	TRBJ2-1	TRBD1	TGTGCCAGCAGCTTATTAGGACAGGGGGGCCTCGATTTCTACAATGAGCAGTTCTTC	CASSLLGQGGLDFYNEQFF
TRBV18	once	TRBJ1-5	NA	TGTGCCAGCTCACTCTCAGGGGTAGCAAATCAGCCCCAGCATTTT	CASSLSGVANQPQHF
TRBV11-3	NA	TRBJ2-7	TRBD2	TGTGCCAGCAGCCATGGGGGACTAGCGGGCTCCTACGAGCAGTACTTC	CASSHGGLAGSYEQYF
TRBV30	NA	TRBJ2-2	NA	TGTGCCTGTCGACCGGGGTCTAAGAACACCGGGGAGCTGTTTTTT	CACRPGSKNTGELFF
TRBV5-1	NA	TRBJ2-3	NA	TGCGCCAGCAGCTTGTTGGGGGGCACAGATACGCAGTATTTT	CASSLLGGTDTQYF
TRBV10-3	once	TRBJ2-5	NA	TGTGCCATCAGTGATATTCGAGGGGGGCGCTTTCAAGAGACCCAGTACTTC	CAISDIRGGRFQETQYF
TRBV6-5	NA	TRBJ2-2	NA	TGTGCCAGCACGGAGAGAAACACCGGGGAGCTGTTTTTT	CASTERNTGELFF
TRBV2	NA	TRBJ2-3	NA	TGTGCCAGCAGTGTAAACAGGGTAGACACAGATACGCAGTATTTT	CASSVNRVDTDTQYF
TRBV5-1	NA	TRBJ2-7	NA	TGCGCCAGCAGCTTAGGGGACTTCAACTACGAGCAGTACTTC	CASSLGDFNYEQYF
TRBV11-3	NA	TRBJ1-5	NA	TGTGCCAGCAGCTTAGCGGGGAATCAGCCCCAGCATTTT	CASSLAGNQPQHF
TRBV30	once	TRBJ2-3	TRBD2	TGTGCCTGGAGTGCTCACCTAGCGGGGGGGGCAGATACGCAGTATTTT	CAWSAHLAGGADTQYF
TRBV6-5	NA	TRBJ2-4	NA	TGTGCCAGCAGTTACTCGTGGGGGGCCAAAAACATTCAGTACTTC	CASSYSWGAKNIQYF
TRBV18	few	TRBJ2-6	NA	TGTGCCAGCTCACCCGAAGGAACAAGGGGGTCTGGGGCCAACGTCCTGACTTTC	CASSPEGTRGSGANVLTF